This record covers a single T cell receptor (beta chain). The antigen is unknown. V was trimmed by 0 bases and J by 10 bases, leaving 10 bases between them. Germline V gene sequence: CDR1 LGHNA, CDR2 YSLEER. The CDR3 is 13 residues long. Time point denoted: newly diagnosed GD, antithyroid drugs for less than 3 months. With RNA extracted from PBMCs as input, the TCR library was made. This entry is derived from a study of regulatory T cells in long-lasting Graves disease. About the research overall: Those Graves' patients who were newly diagnosed had been on antithyroid drugs under 3 months.

Combining iRepertoire HTBI primers with Arm-PCR of CDR3 regions, the authors built TCR beta libraries. TCRdb ran MiXCR on the multiplex PCR reads and lists one entry per CDR3 protein. This sample has under 450,000 distinct CDR3 sequences; 10% to 15% occur once, and the top ten carry under 20%. Findings and limits, study-wide: Persistent patients shared under 3,000 public clonotypes among themselves. Newly diagnosed patients shared fewer, at some 970.

The data were also submitted as part of a second study, on T cells in Graves' hyperthyroidism and ophthalmopathy. As that study records: Initially, a first-round RT-PCR of the TCR CDR3 employed the HTBI primer set.

The chain links TRBV4-3 to TRBJ2-1; D is ambiguous. Sequencing used peripheral blood mononuclear cells (PBMCs), obtained at new diagnosis, from a patient treated with antithyroid drugs. The clonotype originates from a woman younger than 30 with Graves disease. CDR3 sequence: CASSQDRSREQFF. The CDR3 coding sequence is TGCGCCAGCAGCCAAGATCGAAGCCGGGAGCAGTTCTTC.